These 15 T cell receptor beta chains came from one sample sequenced in a study of T-cell memory formation after mild COVID-19 listed by TCRdb under 2021. The method behind the library was 5' RACE. The instrument given in TCRdb is Illumina NovaSeq 6000. TCRdb reprocessing: public reads trimmed at Q25 with fastp, clones called with MiXCR, in-frame beta chains kept. Identical CDR3 protein sequences are pooled into one entry, listed with their most common genes and DNA. In all, the sample holds about 130,000 distinct CDR3 sequences, and approximately 17% of those were seen once. Approximately 5.5% of the sample is held by the ten biggest clonotypes. The sequencing input was PBMCs or a T cell subset sorted from them (not recorded which). The source is a man aged 18 to 30 who had mild COVID-19 (a few samples of this study predate the infection). The sample titles of this study are shuffled in the database, so cell type and time point are left out; the donor was told from shared clones.

The chain recombines TRBV12-3 or TRBV12-4 with TRBJ1-2; 9 bases agree with TRBD1. V lost 5 bases, J lost 8 bases, and 12 bases stayed unmatched. This CDR3 spans 15 amino acids. CDR3 region: CASSPSDRGSRGYTF. Written as DNA, the CDR3 is TGTGCCAGCAGTCCTTCGGACAGGGGAAGTAGAGGCTACACCTTC.

This clonotype has only a few counts. The CDR3 nucleotides read TGTGCCAGCAGTTCCATCCTCTCTGGGGCCAACGTCCTGACTTTC. Its protein product is CASSSILSGANVLTF. This sequence joins TRBV6-2 or TRBV6-3 and TRBJ2-6; unclear D gene. V lost 4 bases to trimming and J lost 0 bases, with 7 bases between them. The CDR3 covers 15 residues. The germline CDR1 and CDR2 sequences are MNHEY and SVGEGT.

The rearrangement links TRBV7-2 to TRBJ1-2; D might be TRBD1 (5 bases). CDR1 is SGHTA and CDR2 is FQGNSA in the germline V gene. The CDR3 totals 14 residues. Deletions cut 2 bases from V and 7 bases from J, with 14 bases between. The CDR3 nucleotides are TGTGCCAGCAGCTTAAGTAGCTGGGGCTCTGGCTACACCTTC. It codes for CASSLSSWGSGYTF.

This clonotype came up a few times. V is TRBV7-2 and J is TRBJ2-3; D is unclear. Germline loops: CDR1 SGHTA, CDR2 FQGNSA. This CDR3 is 16 amino acids long. The V end lost 5 bases, the J end lost 5 bases, and 20 bases lay between the germline ends. The CDR3 reads CASSQLRATFGDTQYF. For the CDR3, the DNA is TGTGCCAGCAGCCAACTAAGGGCGACATTCGGAGATACGCAGTATTTT.

This clonotype came up many times. V usage is TRBV7-2 and J usage is TRBJ2-5; TRBD2 matches at 15 bases. This CDR3 has 19 amino acids. V shed 4 bases and J 3 bases; nucleotides not matched to a gene: 12. Looked up from germline, CDR1 is SGHTA and CDR2 is FQGNSA. The CDR3 bases are TGTGCCAGCAGCTCAGGGACTAGCGGGGGGCAGGGAGCGGAAGAGACCCAGTACTTC. It specifies CASSSGTSGGQGAEETQYF. Full variable domain (remainder filled in from reference TRBV7-2 and TRBJ2-5): GAGVSQSPSNKVTEKGKDVELRCDPISGHTALYWYRQSLGQGLEFLIYFQGNSAPDKSGLPSDRFSAERTGGSVSTLTIQRTQQEDSAVYLCASSSGTSGGQGAEETQYFGPGTRLLVL.

The chain uses TRBV7-2 and TRBJ1-2, with D unclear. The CDR3 loop spans 13 amino acids. Trimming took 1 base from V and 8 from J, leaving 11 bases between them. Germline CDR1 and CDR2: SGHTA and FQGNSA. The CDR3 region is CASSLGVLMGYTF. The CDR3 nucleotides read TGTGCCAGCAGCTTAGGCGTTTTGATGGGCTACACCTTC.

This clonotype was seen more than once but under ten times. This sequence joins TRBV18 and TRBJ1-6; 7 nucleotides match TRBD1. The CDR3 has 16 amino acids. Per germline, CDR1 KGHSH and CDR2 LQKENI. The J segment lost 7 bases and the V segment lost 3 bases, leaving 9 bases of the junction unmatched. CDR3 loop: CASSPESTGRNSPLHF. The DNA for the CDR3 is TGTGCCAGCTCACCCGAGTCGACAGGGAGGAATTCACCCCTCCACTTT.

This clonotype occurred a few times. This chain connects TRBV5-1 to TRBJ2-1, with D uncertain. The germline V gene encodes CDR1 SGHRS and CDR2 YFSETQ. Trimming took off 0 bases at V and 3 bases at J, with 7 bases between the two ends. The CDR3 spans 14 residues. CDR3 bases: TGCGCCAGCAGCTTGGACGGAGACTACAATGAGCAGTTCTTC. The encoded protein is CASSLDGDYNEQFF.

The rearrangement links TRBV10-3 to TRBJ1-6; 9 positions match TRBD1. Germline loops: CDR1 ENHRY, CDR2 SYGVKD. This CDR3 spans 14 amino acids. Trimming at V came to 5 bases and at J to 9 bases, leaving 5 bases not matched to a gene. Here the CDR3 reads CAISLDRGGSPLHF. The CDR3 nucleotides read TGTGCCATCAGTCTGGACAGGGGCGGTTCACCCCTCCACTTT.

In its sample, this clonotype was seen many times. The chain is built from TRBV12-3 or TRBV12-4 and TRBJ2-5; 7 bases map to TRBD2. The trim removed 4 bases at V and 4 bases at J, leaving 3 bases unmatched. The CDR3 runs to 13 residues. The CDR3 loop is CASSSGGRETQYF. As DNA, the CDR3 is TGTGCCAGCAGTTCGGGGGGAAGAGAGACCCAGTACTTC.

This sequence joins TRBV7-8 and TRBJ1-2, with D uncertain. The germline CDR1 and CDR2 sequences are SGHVS and FQNEAQ. This CDR3 region has 14 residues. V lost 2 bases and J lost 2, with 9 bases in between. Here the CDR3 DNA reads TGTGCCAGCAGCTTAAAAGGACTAAACTATGGCTACACCTTC. This gives the protein CASSLKGLNYGYTF.

The chain uses TRBV5-1 and TRBJ2-3; D is unclear. V gave up 5 bases and J gave up 2 bases, with 15 bases separating them. The CDR3 covers 15 residues. The V gene's germline CDR1 is SGHRS and CDR2 YFSETQ. CDR3 sequence: CASRGYTSYTDTQYF. The CDR3 nucleotides are TGCGCCAGCAGGGGCTACACCTCCTACACAGATACGCAGTATTTT.

This clonotype was observed a handful of times. The rearrangement joins TRBV27 to TRBJ2-6, with no clear D. The CDR3 consists of 17 residues. Germline CDR1 MNHEY, CDR2 SMNVEV (reference sequence). V was clipped by 8 bases and J by 5 bases, with 22 bases between them. CDR3 bases: TGTGCCAGCGGAGCTCATGGCCCATCGGGTAGGGCCAACGTCCTGACTTTC. It yields the protein CASGAHGPSGRANVLTF.

V is TRBV20-1 and J is TRBJ2-7, with no clear D. CDR1 is DFQATT and CDR2 is SNEGSKA in the germline V gene (reference sequence). CDR3 length equals 13 residues. V was clipped by 2 bases and J by 3 bases, with 11 bases between them. For the CDR3, the DNA is TGCAGTGCTAGACAAGGCATCAACTACGAGCAGTACTTC. It is translated as CSARQGINYEQYF.

This clonotype has a handful of counts. The chain recombines TRBV7-8 with TRBJ2-1, with 9 nucleotides matching TRBD1. Looked up from germline, CDR1 is SGHVS and CDR2 is FQNEAQ. Losses at the gene ends were 5 bases for V and 2 bases for J; bases not matched to a gene: 4. CDR3 size: 15 residues. In DNA, the CDR3 is TGTGCCAGCAGCCCTTGGACAGGGGCCTACAATGAGCAGTTCTTC. Translated, it gives CASSPWTGAYNEQFF.